The next 28 T cell receptor beta chains were all read from a single sample in a study of patients and donors after allogeneic stem cell transplantation. TCRdb reprocessed the RT-PCR reads with MiXCR, giving one entry per CDR3 protein. This repertoire shows roughly 180,000 distinct CDR3 sequences, 40% to 45% found once; its top ten account for approximately 32%. The sequencing input was blood, either unsorted or a sorted T cell fraction (not recorded which). The receptors stem from a human donor who was either an allogeneic HSCT recipient or a stem cell or donor lymphocyte infusion donor (not recorded which). It is not recorded whose cells these are; they may come from a transplant donor.

The chain couples TRBV5-1 to TRBJ1-4; D is undetermined. V was pared by 0 bases and J by 0 bases, with 3 bases between. The CDR3 has 14 residues. The germline V gene has CDR1 SGHRS and CDR2 YFSETQ. The CDR3 DNA follows: TGCGCCAGCAGCTTGGCAACAACTAATGAAAAACTGTTTTTT. This translates into CASSLATTNEKLFF.

This clonotype has just one count. V usage is TRBV6-6 and J usage is TRBJ2-7; D is unresolved. The germline V and J ends were trimmed by 4 bases and 2 bases, with 21 bases remaining between them. There are 17 residues in the CDR3. CDR1 and CDR2 (germline): MNHNY, SVGAGI (reference sequence). Here the CDR3 reads CASSSPSDRPGTYEQYF. CDR3 in DNA: TGTGCCAGCAGTTCCCCTTCAGACCGACCAGGTACCTACGAGCAGTACTTC.

The V gene is TRBV27, the J gene TRBJ2-7, with D perhaps assigned TRBD1 or TRBD2 (5 bases each). Germline loops: CDR1 MNHEY, CDR2 SMNVEV (reference sequence). V was clipped by 2 bases and J by 3 bases, with 14 bases between them. This CDR3 region has 15 residues. The CDR3 nucleotides read TGTGCCAGCAGTTTAATATGGGGACGGTTCTACGAGCAGTACTTC. Protein sequence: CASSLIWGRFYEQYF.

The chain's CDR3 is CASSLTRGSYNSPLHF. CDR3 nucleotides: TGTGCCAGCTCACTTACCAGGGGTTCCTATAATTCACCCCTCCACTTT. V and J are TRBV18 and TRBJ1-6, with D perhaps matching TRBD1 (6 bases). Trimming removed 4 bases from V and 1 base from J, with 11 bases in between. Germline V lookup: CDR1 KGHSH, CDR2 LQKENI. The CDR3 is made up of 16 amino acids. Supplemented by reference TRBV18 and TRBJ1-6, the full variable domain reads NAGVMQNPRHLVRRRGQEARLRCSPMKGHSHVYWYRQLPEEGLKFMVYLQKENIIDESGMPKERFSAEFPKEGPSILRIQQVVRGDSAAYFCASSLTRGSYNSPLHFGNGTRLTVT.

Only a few counts were recorded for this clonotype. CDR3 in amino acids: CSACDSAPYGYTF. CDR3 DNA: TGCAGCGCCTGCGACAGTGCGCCCTATGGCTACACCTTC. The rearrangement links TRBV29-1 to TRBJ1-2; the D gene is possibly TRBD1 (5 bases). Germline V gene sequence: CDR1 SQVTM, CDR2 ANQGSEA. The V end was cut by 7 bases, the J end by 4 bases, with 16 bases between. The CDR3 has 13 residues.

The V gene is TRBV9, the J gene TRBJ2-7; D is uncertain. Trimming stripped 3 bases from V and 1 base from J, with 8 bases between. The CDR3 consists of 13 residues. Per the germline V gene, CDR1 is SGDLS and CDR2 is YYNGEE. The CDR3 sequence is CASSEAPSYEQYF. The DNA for the CDR3 is TGTGCCAGCAGCGAAGCACCATCCTACGAGCAGTACTTC.

This sequence joins TRBV24-1 and TRBJ1-2; D possibly corresponds to TRBD1 (6 bases). V gave up 3 bases and J gave up 8 bases, with 15 bases separating them. There are 14 residues in the CDR3. Germline-derived CDR1 and CDR2 are KGHDR and SFDVKD. DNA of the CDR3: TGTGCCACCAGTGATATGACGGGGGCAGAGGGCTACACCTTC. Its translation is CATSDMTGAEGYTF.

This clonotype was observed a handful of times. The DNA for the CDR3 is TGTGCCACCAGCAGAGAAGGACTAACAGGGGGAGGCTATGGCTACACCTTC. Residues: CATSREGLTGGGYGYTF. This chain connects TRBV15 to TRBJ1-2, with TRBD1 matching over 8 bases. J was trimmed by 4 bases and V by 0 bases; bases with no gene match: 10. CDR1 and CDR2 (germline): LNHNV, YYDKDF (reference sequence). The CDR3 extends over 17 amino acids.

This clonotype was seen a single time. The V gene is TRBV9, the J gene TRBJ1-1; TRBD1 might be the D (5 bases). This CDR3 is 13 amino acids long. CDR1 SGDLS and CDR2 YYNGEE come from the germline V gene. V was clipped by 2 bases and J by 6 bases, with 11 bases between them. The CDR3 sequence: CASSVRDGPEAFF. The CDR3 bases are TGTGCCAGCAGCGTTCGGGACGGCCCTGAAGCTTTCTTT.

The chain has TRBV12-3 or TRBV12-4 and TRBJ2-3; no reliable D call. CDR3 length: 13 amino acids. V was shortened by 3 bases and J by 4 bases, with 8 bases between the two germline ends. CDR3 DNA: TGTGCCAGCAGTTTTTCCATAGCAGATACGCAGTATTTT. It translates to CASSFSIADTQYF.

CDR3 sequence (DNA): TGCGCCAGCAACCGGACAGGCCCCAATGAGCAGTTCTTC. Translating it yields CASNRTGPNEQFF. V gene TRBV23-1 combines with J gene TRBJ2-1; 7 nucleotides agree with TRBD1. TRBV23-1 is identified as an open reading frame with a role that is uncertain. The CDR3 is made up of 13 amino acids. V gave up 7 bases and J gave up 6 bases; unmatched junction bases: 6.

The chain combines TRBV20-1 with TRBJ2-7; possible D gene TRBD2, 5 bases. This CDR3 is 12 amino acids long. Trimming took off 5 bases at V and 6 bases at J, with 14 bases between the two ends. Germline-derived CDR1 and CDR2 are DFQATT and SNEGSKA (reference sequence). The CDR3 sequence: CSAQPGYGEQYF. The CDR3 nucleotides are TGCAGTGCTCAACCGGGATATGGCGAGCAGTACTTC.

V usage is TRBV12-3 or TRBV12-4 and J usage is TRBJ2-2; 7 nucleotides match TRBD1. Trimming removed 6 bases from V and 4 bases from J; junction bases left unmatched: 5. The CDR3 covers 14 residues. CDR3 coding DNA: TGTGCCAGCAGCCCGGGACAGAGCACCGGGGAGCTGTTTTTT. It translates to CASSPGQSTGELFF.

The chain employs TRBV20-1 and TRBJ2-3; 9 bases fit TRBD2. CDR1 DFQATT and CDR2 SNEGSKA come from the germline V gene (reference sequence). With V trimmed by 0 bases and J by 3 bases, 4 bases remained unmatched. This CDR3 comprises 15 residues. The CDR3 DNA reads TGCAGTGCTAGAGACGGCGGGAGGGGAACAGATACGCAGTATTTT. It translates to CSARDGGRGTDTQYF.

Only a few counts were recorded for this clonotype. The rearrangement joins TRBV18 to TRBJ1-1, with D perhaps TRBD1 (6 bases). With 2 bases removed from V and 4 bases from J, the gap between germline ends came to 17 bases. Germline loops: CDR1 KGHSH, CDR2 LQKENI. This CDR3 contains 16 residues. The CDR3 region has the DNA TGTGCCAGCTCACCATCCAGCAGGGGCTGGGGCACTGAAGCTTTCTTT. Protein: CASSPSSRGWGTEAFF.

The gene calls are TRBV5-1 and TRBJ2-1, with D tentatively TRBD2 (6 bases). The CDR3 contains 12 residues. Germline lookup yields CDR1 SGHRS and CDR2 YFSETQ. V dropped 4 bases and J dropped 9 bases, with 11 bases sitting between them. This CDR3 reads CASSPGLTEQFF. The CDR3 DNA sequence: TGCGCCAGCAGCCCTGGACTAACTGAGCAGTTCTTC.

This clonotype was detected a few times. The V gene is TRBV27, the J gene TRBJ2-7; D possibly corresponds to TRBD1 (6 bases). The germline gives CDR1 MNHEY, CDR2 SMNVEV (reference sequence). Trimming removed 0 bases at V and 1 base at J, with 13 bases between. CDR3 length equals 16 residues. For the CDR3, the DNA is TGTGCCAGCAGTTTATCGCCACCGGGACATTCCTACGAGCAGTACTTC. Its translation: CASSLSPPGHSYEQYF.

J is TRBJ2-2 and V is TRBV10-3, with TRBD2 identical over 10 bases. The CDR3 spans 17 residues. The V gene end was trimmed by 4 bases and the J gene end by 4 bases; junction bases not matched to a gene: 9. Germline V CDR1 and CDR2: ENHRY, SYGVKD. CDR3 region: CAISASGRAPGTGELFF. The CDR3 coding sequence is TGTGCCATCAGTGCCAGCGGGAGGGCCCCGGGCACCGGGGAGCTGTTTTTT.

J is TRBJ1-5 and V is TRBV5-1; no clear D gene. There are 15 residues in the CDR3. Trimming removed 5 bases at V and 1 base at J, with 13 bases between. Germline CDR1 SGHRS, CDR2 YFSETQ. The CDR3 protein is CASRVGSLSNQPQHF. The CDR3 DNA sequence: TGCGCCAGCAGGGTCGGCAGTCTGAGCAATCAGCCCCAGCATTTT.

This sequence joins TRBV9 and TRBJ1-3, with D unclear. Trimming took 3 bases from V and 4 from J, leaving 14 bases between them. Germline V gene sequence: CDR1 SGDLS, CDR2 YYNGEE. The CDR3 is 15 residues long. The CDR3 is CASSARTFEGNTIYF. CDR3 DNA sequence: TGTGCCAGCAGCGCAAGGACCTTCGAGGGAAACACCATATATTTT.

This clonotype was recorded only once. This sequence joins TRBV28 and TRBJ1-1, with D possibly being TRBD1 (5 bases). Trimming stripped 3 bases from V and 4 bases from J, with 21 bases between. CDR1 and CDR2 (germline): MDHEN, SYDVKM. CDR3 length: 17 amino acids. CDR3 in DNA: TGTGCCAGCAGTTTCCCCGGGGGGGAGGTGTTGGGCACTGAAGCTTTCTTT. Its protein product is CASSFPGGEVLGTEAFF.

This clonotype has just a few counts. V is TRBV9 and J is TRBJ1-2; a weak D match, TRBD1 (5 bases). Per the germline V gene, CDR1 is SGDLS and CDR2 is YYNGEE. The CDR3 runs 15 residues. Trimming stripped 3 bases from V and 2 bases from J, with 14 bases between. CDR3 amino acids: CASSEGLAFNYGYTF. CDR3 nucleotides: TGTGCCAGCAGCGAGGGGCTGGCCTTCAACTATGGCTACACCTTC.

This clonotype was detected only a few times. The CDR3 DNA reads as TGCGCCAGCAGCCCACCTGGCACTAGCGGGAGTTACGAGCAGTACTTC. Encoded protein: CASSPPGTSGSYEQYF. The rearrangement joins TRBV5-1 to TRBJ2-7, with 11 bases aligning to TRBD2. The V segment lost 4 bases and the J segment 4 bases; nucleotides outside the gene matches: 10. From germline, CDR1 is SGHRS and CDR2 YFSETQ. The CDR3 covers 16 residues.

This clonotype was seen more than once but under ten times. This rearrangement joins TRBV21-1 to TRBJ2-1; TRBD1, as called in the table, went unchecked against the DNA. TRBV21-1 is a pseudogene locus. This CDR3 spans 15 amino acids. In DNA, the CDR3 is TGTGCCAGGGAGGGATCCCTGTGGGCCTACAATGAGCAGTTCTTC. Encoded protein: CAREGSLWAYNEQFF.

V usage is TRBV4-3 and J usage is TRBJ1-1; unclear D gene. Germline CDR1 and CDR2: LGHNA and YSLEER. The CDR3 sequence is 14 residues long. V was pared by 0 bases and J by 1 base, with 6 bases between. CDR3 DNA: TGCGCCAGCAGCCAAGATTGGGGGAACACTGAAGCTTTCTTT. Translating gives CASSQDWGNTEAFF.

This rearrangement joins TRBV6-1 to TRBJ1-6; 12 bases line up with TRBD1. V lost 1 base and J lost 10; bases outside the gene matches: 5. CDR3 length equals 16 residues. Germline assignment: CDR1 MNHNS and CDR2 SASEGT. The CDR3 DNA reads TGTGCCAGCAGTGAAGGGACCGGGACAGGGGGCTCACCCCTCCACTTT. Residues: CASSEGTGTGGSPLHF.

The chain recombines TRBV7-9 with TRBJ1-1, with D possibly matching TRBD1 (6 bases). There are 16 residues in the CDR3. Trimming took off 3 bases at V and 1 base at J, with 15 bases between the two ends. The germline CDR1 and CDR2 sequences are SEHNR and FQNEAQ (reference sequence). This CDR3 is CASSFTDYRANTEAFF. DNA of the CDR3: TGTGCCAGCAGCTTTACAGACTACAGGGCGAACACTGAAGCTTTCTTT.

This clonotype was counted only a few times. The genes are TRBV6-5 and TRBJ1-4; no reliable D call. The CDR3 loop spans 16 amino acids. V was shortened by 0 bases and J by 7 bases, with 15 bases between the two germline ends. Per germline, CDR1 MNHEY and CDR2 SVGAGI. The CDR3 sequence is CASSYSQFGSSEKLFF. CDR3 nucleotides: TGTGCCAGCAGTTACTCCCAGTTCGGATCTAGTGAAAAACTGTTTTTT.